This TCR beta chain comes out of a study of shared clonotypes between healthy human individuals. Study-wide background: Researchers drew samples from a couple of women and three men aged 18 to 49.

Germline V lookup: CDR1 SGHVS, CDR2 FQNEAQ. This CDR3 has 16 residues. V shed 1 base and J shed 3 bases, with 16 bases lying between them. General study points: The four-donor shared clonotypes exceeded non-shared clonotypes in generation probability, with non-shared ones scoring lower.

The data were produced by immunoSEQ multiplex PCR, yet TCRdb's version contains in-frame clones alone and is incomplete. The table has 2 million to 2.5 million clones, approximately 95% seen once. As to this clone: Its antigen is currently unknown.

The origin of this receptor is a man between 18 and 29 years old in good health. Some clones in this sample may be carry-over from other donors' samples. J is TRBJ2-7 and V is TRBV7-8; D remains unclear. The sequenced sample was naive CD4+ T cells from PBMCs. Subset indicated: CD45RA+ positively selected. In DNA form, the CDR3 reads TGTGCCAGCAGCTTAGAAGGCCCGGACGGCTACTACGAGCAGTACTTC. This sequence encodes CASSLEGPDGYYEQYF.